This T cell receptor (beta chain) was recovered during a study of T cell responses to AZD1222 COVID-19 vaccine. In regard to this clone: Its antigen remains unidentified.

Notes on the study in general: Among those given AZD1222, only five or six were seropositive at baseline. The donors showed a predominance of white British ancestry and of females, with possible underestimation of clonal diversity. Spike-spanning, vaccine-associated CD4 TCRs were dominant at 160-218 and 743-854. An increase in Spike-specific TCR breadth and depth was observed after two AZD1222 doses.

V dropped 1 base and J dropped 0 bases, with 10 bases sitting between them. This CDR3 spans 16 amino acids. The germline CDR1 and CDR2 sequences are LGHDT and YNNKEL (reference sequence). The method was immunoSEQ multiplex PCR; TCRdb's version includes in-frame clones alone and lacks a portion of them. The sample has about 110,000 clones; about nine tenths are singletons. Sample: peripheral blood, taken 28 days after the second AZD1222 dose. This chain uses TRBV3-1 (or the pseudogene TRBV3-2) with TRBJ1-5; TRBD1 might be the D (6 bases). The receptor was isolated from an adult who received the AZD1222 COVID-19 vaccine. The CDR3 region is CASSQGGLISNQPQHF. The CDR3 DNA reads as TGTGCCAGCAGCCAAGGGGGGCTGATTAGCAATCAGCCCCAGCATTTT.